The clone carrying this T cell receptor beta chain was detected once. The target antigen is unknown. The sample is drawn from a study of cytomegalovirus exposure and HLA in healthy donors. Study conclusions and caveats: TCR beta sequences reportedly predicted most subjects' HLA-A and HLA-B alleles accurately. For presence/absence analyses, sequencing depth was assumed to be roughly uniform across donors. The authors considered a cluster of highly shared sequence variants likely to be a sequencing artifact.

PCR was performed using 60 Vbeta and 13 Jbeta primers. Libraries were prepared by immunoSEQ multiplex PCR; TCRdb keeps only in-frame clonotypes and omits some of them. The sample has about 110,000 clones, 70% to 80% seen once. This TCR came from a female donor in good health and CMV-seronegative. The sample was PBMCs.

CDR3 coding DNA: TGTGCCAGCAGTGACACCCGATACAGGGCACGATGGGAGGGGCCCTACAATGAGCAGTTCTTC. This translates into CASSDTRYRARWEGPYNEQFF. This rearrangement joins TRBV6-4 to TRBJ2-1; D possibly corresponds to TRBD2 (7 bases). Looked up from germline, CDR1 is MRHNA and CDR2 is SNTAGT. This CDR3 contains 21 residues. The germline V and J ends were trimmed by 2 bases and 2 bases, with 28 bases remaining between them.